This T cell receptor (beta chain) comes out of a study of blood T cell repertoires in COVID-19. Study summary: PBMCs, B-cell-depleted T cells, or T cells were the source of the cDNA or gDNA that made up the material.

Per the study methods: Reference gene primers were amplified, and this amplification served to estimate nucleated cell counts. Data came from immunoSEQ multiplex PCR; TCRdb stores just in-frame clones and leaves some out. V and J calls and clone size are given by that table; D and trimming were obtained from the DNA. The sample has 190,000 or so clones, about 85% seen once. The germline V gene has CDR1 MNHEY and CDR2 SVGAGI. This CDR3 is built from 15 residues. V lost 2 bases, J lost 0 bases, and 8 bases lay in between. Clinical histories supplied by participants themselves formed the basis of cohort assignment. Donors of Cohort 3 who recovered were those that had two negative PCRs, clearance, or symptom resolution.

V is TRBV6-5 and J is TRBJ1-3, with TRBD1 as a possible D gene (6 bases). The sequencing sample was made of PBMCs or T cells enriched from blood (not recorded which). This clonotype originated in a middle-aged man who had recovered from COVID-19. The CDR3 spells CASSYLQGSGNTIYF. Here the CDR3 DNA reads TGTGCCAGCAGTTACCTACAGGGCTCTGGAAACACCATATATTTT.